This TCR beta chain is drawn from a study of CD8+ T cells in alopecia areata. The junction had 11 bases not matched to a gene; V was cut back by 5 bases and J by 1 base. The CDR3 consists of 16 residues. CDR1 is SEHNR, CDR2 FQNEAQ, per germline (reference sequence). Investigators isolated RNA and reverse transcribed it into cDNA to act as the sequencing template. The data were produced by immunoSEQ multiplex PCR, yet TCRdb's version contains in-frame clones alone and is incomplete. The sample consists of some 190,000 clones, about 47% of them appearing once. Indicated treatment: oral pan-JAK inhibitor, 5-10 mg twice daily. Punch biopsies of lesional scalp, plus peripheral blood, were taken from alopecia areata patients.

The sequencing used CD8+ T cells sorted from blood, collected between weeks 51 and 54, from a patient treated with tofacitinib. This receptor was obtained from a human donor with alopecia areata. The chain employs TRBV7-9 and TRBJ2-7, with TRBD1 matching 7 bases. The CDR3 DNA is TGTGCCAGCAGCAGGGCAATTCCGGGACAGTCCTACGAGCAGTACTTC. Translating it yields CASSRAIPGQSYEQYF.